Below, 29 T cell receptor beta chains from the same sample are listed, as sequenced in a study of T cell responses to AZD1222 COVID-19 vaccine. Sequencing was performed with immunoSEQ multiplex PCR; in TCRdb, only in-frame clones are kept and a portion is missing. Of about 150,000 clones listed, 88% are singletons. The sample here was peripheral blood, taken on day 0 of AZD1222 vaccination. These receptors originate from an adult in good health.

V usage is TRBV2 and J usage is TRBJ1-4, with D hard to call. Trimming shortened V by 4 bases and J by 5 bases, and 8 bases separated the two germline ends. Germline CDR1 reads SNHLY; CDR2 reads FYNNEI. The CDR3 loop spans 13 amino acids. The CDR3 DNA reads as TGTGCCAGCAGTGGCCGAAGGAATGAAAAACTGTTTTTT. Its translation: CASSGRRNEKLFF.

This clone was picked up a small number of times. The CDR3 DNA reads as TGTGCCAGCGGCGGGATCGGGAGGTTAATAGATACGCAGTATTTT. This codes for CASGGIGRLIDTQYF. The chain links TRBV11-3 to TRBJ2-3; 7 bases line up with TRBD2. The germline CDR1 and CDR2 sequences are SGHNT and YENEEA. The trim removed 8 bases at V and 5 bases at J, leaving 13 bases unmatched. The CDR3 loop spans 15 amino acids.

The chain has TRBV30 and TRBJ1-2, with D perhaps matching TRBD1 (5 bases). CDR1 and CDR2 (germline): GTSNPN, SVGIG (reference sequence). The CDR3 runs 13 residues. The ends were cut back, 3 bases at V and 4 bases at J, with 12 bases in the middle. The CDR3 spells CAWSLGAAYGYTF. The CDR3 nucleotides read TGTGCCTGGAGCCTTGGGGCGGCCTATGGCTACACCTTC.

This clone was counted once. The rearrangement joins TRBV7-3 to TRBJ2-2, with D unresolved. Germline loops: CDR1 SGHTA, CDR2 FQGTGA. The CDR3 extends over 15 amino acids. V was pared by 10 bases and J by 4 bases, with 19 bases between. The CDR3, as DNA: TGTGCCACCAACCTGGAACGTCCGGGCACCGGGGAGCTGTTTTTT. It translates to CATNLERPGTGELFF.

The chain links TRBV5-1 to TRBJ1-1; a weak D match, TRBD1 (6 bases). In germline, CDR1 is SGHRS, CDR2 YFSETQ. The CDR3 loop spans 14 amino acids. V lost 2 bases and J 5 bases, leaving 13 bases between the germline ends. This chain's CDR3 is CASSFGGLGTEAFF. The CDR3 DNA follows: TGCGCCAGCAGCTTTGGGGGCTTAGGAACTGAAGCTTTCTTT.

This clone was observed a single time. This chain uses TRBV28 with TRBJ1-2; D gene ambiguous. The CDR3 runs to 13 residues. V lost 6 bases, J lost 5 bases, and 13 bases lay in between. Germline values: CDR1 MDHEN, CDR2 SYDVKM. DNA of the CDR3: TGTGCCAGCAGCCTTTCTTCGATGTATGGCTACACCTTC. Its translation is CASSLSSMYGYTF.

This clone was observed a few times. Additional DNA sequences in this sample encode the identical CDR3. J is TRBJ2-5 and V is TRBV5-1, with D unresolved. The CDR3 runs 11 residues. CDR1 and CDR2 from the germline V gene are SGHRS and YFSETQ. V was trimmed by 3 bases and J by 1 base, leaving 1 base between them. In nucleotides, the CDR3 is TGCGCCAGCAGCTCCCAAGAGACCCAGTACTTC. Its protein is CASSSQETQYF.

V usage is TRBV5-1 and J usage is TRBJ2-7, with 13 nucleotides matching TRBD2. This CDR3 has 14 amino acids. The trim removed 4 bases at V and 6 bases at J, leaving 4 bases unmatched. Per germline, CDR1 SGHRS and CDR2 YFSETQ. The CDR3 is CASSARTSGSEQYF. The DNA for the CDR3 is TGCGCCAGCAGCGCCCGGACTAGCGGGAGCGAGCAGTACTTC.

The chain uses TRBV7-9 and TRBJ1-4; perhaps TRBD1 as D (5 bases). The CDR3 is 18 residues long. The germline V gene has CDR1 SEHNR and CDR2 FQNEAQ (reference sequence). Trimming stripped 1 base from V and 0 bases from J, with 15 bases between. As DNA, the CDR3 is TGTGCCAGCAGCTTAGGTCCTGGAGAGGGGCCAACTAATGAAAAACTGTTTTTT. This sequence encodes CASSLGPGEGPTNEKLFF. The full variable domain, its missing parts supplied by reference TRBV7-9 and TRBJ1-4, is DTGVSQNPRHKITKRGQNVTFRCDPISEHNRLYWYRQTLGQGPEFLTYFQNEAQLEKSRLLSDRFSAERPKGSFSTLEIQRTEQGDSAMYLCASSLGPGEGPTNEKLFFGSGTQLSVL.

The chain carries TRBV7-9 and TRBJ1-2, with unresolved D. V was shortened by 2 bases and J by 4 bases, with 20 bases between the two germline ends. Looked up from germline, CDR1 is SEHNR and CDR2 is FQNEAQ (reference sequence). The CDR3 contains 17 residues. CDR3 sequence: CASSLNDRGPKFYGYTF. As DNA, the CDR3 is TGTGCCAGCAGCTTAAATGATCGGGGTCCTAAATTCTATGGCTACACCTTC.

J is TRBJ2-1 and V is TRBV29-1, with 10 nucleotides matching TRBD2. The CDR3 is made up of 14 amino acids. CDR1 SQVTM and CDR2 ANQGSEA come from the germline V gene. The J segment lost 6 bases and the V segment lost 3 bases, leaving 5 bases of the junction unmatched. The CDR3 protein is CSVEASGSVNEQFF. The CDR3 nucleotides read TGCAGCGTTGAGGCTAGCGGGAGTGTCAATGAGCAGTTCTTC.

The gene calls are TRBV4-3 and TRBJ1-2; the D gene is possibly TRBD1 (6 bases). The CDR3 consists of 15 residues. Germline V gene lookup returns CDR1 LGHNA and CDR2 YSLEER. Deletions cut 0 bases from V and 3 bases from J, with 11 bases between. This chain's CDR3 is CASSQDRGGDYGYTF. The CDR3 DNA follows: TGCGCCAGCAGCCAAGATCGAGGGGGAGACTATGGCTACACCTTC.

This clone was found once. CDR3 loop: CASSEPGQGTKNIQYF. The CDR3 DNA sequence: TGTGCCAGCAGTGAGCCGGGACAGGGTACCAAAAACATTCAGTACTTC. J is TRBJ2-4 and V is TRBV6-1, with 9 positions matching TRBD1. The CDR3 runs 16 residues. Germline V lookup: CDR1 MNHNS, CDR2 SASEGT. J was trimmed by 2 bases and V by 3 bases; bases with no gene match: 5.

V gene TRBV4-2 combines with J gene TRBJ2-7; 11 bases map to TRBD1. The germline V gene encodes CDR1 LGHNA and CDR2 YNFKEQ. V gave up 0 bases and J gave up 4 bases; unmatched junction bases: 5. There are 16 residues in the CDR3. The CDR3 bases are TGTGCCAGCAGCCAAGATAGGGGGACAGGGGGTTACGAGCAGTACTTC. Its protein product is CASSQDRGTGGYEQYF.

This clone appeared once. This sequence joins TRBV6-5 and TRBJ2-2; D is unclear. Trimming stripped 7 bases from V and 3 bases from J, with 3 bases between. This CDR3 region has 11 residues. Germline V gene sequence: CDR1 MNHEY, CDR2 SVGAGI. This chain's CDR3 is CASKDTGELFF. The DNA of the CDR3 is TGTGCCAGCAAGGACACCGGGGAGCTGTTTTTT.

This clone was detected a few times. The chain recombines TRBV24-1 with TRBJ2-3; 8 positions agree with TRBD1. V lost 8 bases, J lost 3 bases, and 9 bases stayed unmatched. Germline V gene sequence: CDR1 KGHDR, CDR2 SFDVKD. This CDR3 region has 15 residues. As DNA, the CDR3 is TGTGCCACCACCGACAGGGGTGAGGGAACAGATACGCAGTATTTT. It specifies CATTDRGEGTDTQYF.

V gene TRBV6-1 combines with J gene TRBJ2-1, with D possibly being TRBD1 (6 bases). The CDR3 is 12 amino acids. Trimming took 1 base from V and 15 from J, leaving 13 bases between them. CDR1 is MNHNS and CDR2 is SASEGT in the germline V gene. The CDR3 is CASSEVPTGTFF. For the CDR3, the DNA is TGTGCCAGCAGTGAAGTACCCACAGGGACGTTCTTC.

The chain uses TRBV30 and TRBJ1-1; D gene uncertain. V dropped 3 bases and J dropped 3 bases, with 5 bases sitting between them. The CDR3 is made up of 11 amino acids. The germline CDR1 and CDR2 sequences are GTSNPN and SVGIG (reference sequence). This chain's CDR3 is CAWRGYTEAFF. CDR3 DNA: TGTGCCTGGAGGGGGTACACTGAAGCTTTCTTT.

As DNA, the CDR3 is TGTGCCAGTACCCTTGGCTATGGCTACACCTTC. Protein product: CASTLGYGYTF. The chain links TRBV19 to TRBJ1-2; D unresolved. Germline V gene lookup returns CDR1 LNHDA and CDR2 SQIVND (reference sequence). Trimming cost V 7 bases and J 4 bases, with 7 bases left between them. CDR3 size: 11 residues.

The V and J genes are TRBV6-4 and TRBJ2-1; either TRBD1 or TRBD2 may fit D (7 bases each). This CDR3 has 15 amino acids. V was trimmed by 0 bases and J by 8 bases, leaving 14 bases between them. Germline loops: CDR1 MRHNA, CDR2 SNTAGT. CDR3 DNA: TGTGCCAGCAGTGACTCCGGGGCAGGGGGGGATGAGCAGTTCTTC. This encodes CASSDSGAGGDEQFF.

The gene calls are TRBV7-2 and TRBJ1-2, with a possible D match to TRBD1 (5 bases). The germline V gene encodes CDR1 SGHTA and CDR2 FQGNSA. CDR3 length: 16 residues. Trimming removed 5 bases from V and 5 bases from J, with 21 bases in between. The CDR3 DNA reads TGTGCCAGCAGCCCCCAGCGCGCCACAGGCATATATGGCTACACCTTC. Its protein is CASSPQRATGIYGYTF.

V usage is TRBV5-8 and J usage is TRBJ1-1; tentatively, D is TRBD1 (6 bases). The V gene's germline CDR1 is SGHTS and CDR2 YDEGEE. Trimming removed 0 bases from V and 0 bases from J, with 12 bases in between. The CDR3 has 16 residues. The CDR3 reads CASSLGWGAMNTEAFF. CDR3 nucleotide sequence: TGTGCCAGCAGCTTGGGATGGGGGGCCATGAACACTGAAGCTTTCTTT.

This clone was detected only a few times. The chain carries TRBV6-4 and TRBJ2-1; tentatively, D is TRBD1 (6 bases). Deletions cut 3 bases from V and 5 bases from J, with 8 bases between. Germline CDR1 and CDR2: MRHNA and SNTAGT. The CDR3 sequence is 13 residues long. The CDR3 loop is CASSEGDNNEQFF. The CDR3 coding sequence is TGTGCCAGCAGTGAAGGGGACAACAATGAGCAGTTCTTC.

The chain employs TRBV29-1 and TRBJ2-3; D call uncertain. The V gene lost 4 bases and the J gene lost 4 bases, with 6 bases spanning the gap. CDR3 length: 11 residues. Looked up from germline, CDR1 is SQVTM and CDR2 is ANQGSEA. The CDR3 reads CSVGWADTQYF. Here the CDR3 DNA reads TGCAGCGTTGGTTGGGCAGATACGCAGTATTTT.

The chain couples TRBV5-4 to TRBJ2-7, with TRBD2 matching 9 bases. After removal of 0 bases from V and 7 bases from J, the junction contained 5 bases not matched to a gene. Germline-derived CDR1 and CDR2 are SGHNT and YYREEE (reference sequence). The CDR3 consists of 14 residues. The CDR3 sequence: CASSLVPLAGEQYF. The CDR3 DNA follows: TGTGCCAGCAGCTTGGTACCACTAGCGGGTGAGCAGTACTTC.

The chain has TRBV7-3 and TRBJ2-1, with D uncertain. From germline, CDR1 is SGHTA and CDR2 FQGTGA. This CDR3 spans 13 amino acids. The V gene lost 5 bases and the J gene lost 6 bases, with 11 bases spanning the gap. CDR3 residues: CASSPPSANEQFF. DNA of the CDR3: TGTGCCAGCAGCCCCCCCAGTGCCAATGAGCAGTTCTTC.

The V and J genes are TRBV27 and TRBJ1-2; D is possibly TRBD1 (6 bases). V lost 6 bases to trimming and J lost 3 bases, with 11 bases between them. Germline CDR1 MNHEY, CDR2 SMNVEV (reference sequence). CDR3 length: 13 residues. The CDR3: CASSRTVDYGYTF. CDR3 nucleotide sequence: TGTGCCAGCAGCCGGACAGTGGACTATGGCTACACCTTC.

This chain uses TRBV6-1 with TRBJ2-5; tentatively, D is TRBD1 (6 bases). The length of the CDR3 is 15 residues. Germline V gene data show CDR1 as MNHNS and CDR2 as SASEGT. The V and J ends lost 2 bases and 6 bases respectively, with 16 bases between them. The chain's CDR3 is CASSEIGIGGQTQYF. The CDR3 DNA is TGTGCCAGCAGTGAAATTGGTATAGGGGGTCAGACCCAGTACTTC.

The chain uses TRBV7-9 and TRBJ2-1; D is perhaps TRBD1 (6 bases). Trimming stripped 0 bases from V and 6 bases from J, with 12 bases between. The germline V gene has CDR1 SEHNR and CDR2 FQNEAQ (reference sequence). The CDR3 loop spans 15 amino acids. CDR3 amino acids: CASSLATPQGNEQFF. As DNA, the CDR3 is TGTGCCAGCAGCTTAGCGACCCCACAGGGCAATGAGCAGTTCTTC. Full variable domain (outside the CDR3, taken from reference TRBV7-9 and TRBJ2-1): DTGVSQNPRHKITKRGQNVTFRCDPISEHNRLYWYRQTLGQGPEFLTYFQNEAQLEKSRLLSDRFSAERPKGSFSTLEIQRTEQGDSAMYLCASSLATPQGNEQFFGPGTRLTVL.